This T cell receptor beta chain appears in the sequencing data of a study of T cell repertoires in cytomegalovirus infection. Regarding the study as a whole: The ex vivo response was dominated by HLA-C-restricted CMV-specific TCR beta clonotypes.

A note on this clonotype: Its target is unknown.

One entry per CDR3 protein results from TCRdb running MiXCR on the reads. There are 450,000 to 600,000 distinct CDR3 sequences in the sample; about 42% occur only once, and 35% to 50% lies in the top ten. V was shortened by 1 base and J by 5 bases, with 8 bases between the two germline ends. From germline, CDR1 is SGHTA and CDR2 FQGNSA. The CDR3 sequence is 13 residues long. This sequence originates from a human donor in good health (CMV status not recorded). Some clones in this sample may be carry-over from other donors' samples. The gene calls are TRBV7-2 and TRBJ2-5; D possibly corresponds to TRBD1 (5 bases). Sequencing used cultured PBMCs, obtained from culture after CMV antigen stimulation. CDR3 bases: TGTGCCAGCAGCTTAGAACAGGTGGAGACCCAGTACTTC. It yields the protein CASSLEQVETQYF.